The next 25 T cell receptor beta chains were all read from a single sample in a study of glioma-infiltrating T cells. The iRepertoire nested amplicon-rescue multiplex PCR amplified TCR alpha and beta CDR3s from RNA. From the multiplex PCR reads, TCRdb called clonotypes with MiXCR, one entry per CDR3 protein. The table has roughly 200,000 distinct CDR3 sequences, around 40% seen once. Input material: glioma tissue, nonneoplastic brain tissue, or PBMCs (not recorded which). The receptors come from a human donor with low-grade glioma or glioblastoma, undergoing nonglioma brain surgery, or in good health (not recorded which).

V is TRBV18 and J is TRBJ2-1; D perhaps matches TRBD1 (5 bases). This CDR3 is 14 amino acids long. Germline-derived CDR1 and CDR2 are KGHSH and LQKENI. CDR3 in amino acids: CDRSPGQEYNEQFF. In DNA, the CDR3 is TGTGACAGATCACCAGGGCAGGAATACAATGAGCAGTTCTTC.

This clonotype was counted at least ten times. V gene TRBV28 combines with J gene TRBJ2-2; D perhaps matches TRBD2 (7 bases). Between the trimmed V and J ends, which lost 3 bases and 5 bases, there was a span of 16 bases. CDR1 MDHEN and CDR2 SYDVKM come from the germline V gene. The CDR3 consists of 16 residues. The CDR3, as DNA: TGTGCCAGCAGTTTGCCGGAGGGGGGGAAAACCGGGGAGCTGTTTTTT. Its translation is CASSLPEGGKTGELFF.

This clonotype has a count of ten or more. This chain uses TRBV11-2 with TRBJ2-3; the D gene could be TRBD1 or TRBD2 (5 bases each). The CDR3 contains 13 residues. The V gene's germline CDR1 is SGHAT and CDR2 FQNNGV. V was clipped by 4 bases and J by 8 bases, with 13 bases between them. The chain's CDR3 is CASSSGAPATQYF. CDR3 sequence (DNA): TGTGCCAGCAGCTCCGGGGCCCCAGCTACGCAGTATTTT.

As concerns this clonotype: The germline gene is not matched at one end of the junction; a read error may be the cause. The chain uses TRBV6-6 and TRBJ1-1; D is undetermined. Germline CDR1 and CDR2: MNHNY and SVGAGI (reference sequence). The length of the CDR3 is 11 residues. Here the CDR3 DNA reads TGTGCAAGCAGGACCACAGAGAGAGCTTTCTTT. This codes for CASRTTERAFF.

This clonotype has more than one count but fewer than ten. The V call is TRBV11-2, the J call TRBJ1-2, with 11 bases lining up with TRBD1. V dropped 4 bases and J dropped 3; count of bases not matched to a gene: 4. The CDR3 is 15 amino acids. Germline assignment: CDR1 SGHAT and CDR2 FQNNGV. This CDR3 is CASSSRDRGDYGYTF. CDR3 sequence (DNA): TGTGCCAGCAGCTCCCGGGACAGGGGGGACTATGGCTACACCTTC. Filled out from reference TRBV11-2 and TRBJ1-2, the complete variable domain reads EAGVAQSPRYKIIEKRQSVAFWCNPISGHATLYWYQQILGQGPKLLIQFQNNGVVDDSQLPKDRFSAERLKGVDSTLKIQPAKLEDSAVYLCASSSRDRGDYGYTFGSGTRLTVV.

Of note for this clonotype: This may be a read error: a much more frequent sequence differs by one nucleotide. The gene calls are TRBV27 and TRBJ2-7; D is unclear. The CDR3 totals 12 residues. Trimming took off 5 bases at V and 2 bases at J, with 7 bases between the two ends. Germline V gene lookup returns CDR1 MNHEY and CDR2 SMNVEV (reference sequence). The CDR3 nucleotides are TGTGCCAGCAGTCCCCGAGCCTACGAGCAGTACTTC. Encoded protein: CASSPRAYEQYF.

Details on this clonotype: A much bigger clone sits one base away, suggesting this may be a read error. The chain couples TRBV4-1 to TRBJ2-5; D unresolved. This CDR3 contains 13 residues. In germline, CDR1 is MGHRA, CDR2 YSYEKL. The chain's CDR3 is CASRQDWAVAQYF. CDR3 sequence (DNA): TGCGCCAGCAGACAAGATTGGGCCGTGGCCCAGTACTTC.

J is TRBJ1-2 and V is TRBV9; the D gene is possibly TRBD1 (5 bases). V was cut by 4 bases and J by 8 bases, with 18 bases left in between. Per the germline V gene, CDR1 is SGDLS and CDR2 is YYNGEE. This CDR3 is 14 amino acids long. CDR3 in DNA: TGTGCCAGCAGCCCCACGGGGGTTCTTCGCGGCTACACCTTC. As protein: CASSPTGVLRGYTF.

This clonotype was observed a few times. The J gene is TRBJ2-7, the V gene TRBV28; 9 positions match TRBD1. In germline, CDR1 is MDHEN, CDR2 SYDVKM. Trimming took 6 bases from V and 7 from J; bases not matched to a gene: 10. CDR3 length: 14 residues. The CDR3 DNA is TGTGCCAGCAGGGATACAGGGGGCGCGGGGGAGCAGTACTTC. Residues: CASRDTGGAGEQYF.

As for this clonotype: A much more abundant neighbour one base away suggests this may be a read error. The chain's CDR3 is CASSQTSGSHETQYF. CDR3 DNA: TGTGCCAGCAGCCAGACTAGCGGGAGTCACGAGACCCAGTACTTC. The V call is TRBV5-4, the J call TRBJ2-7; TRBD2 matches 12 bases. The J call may not be correct, given that the DNA end is closer to TRBJ2-5. CDR3 length: 15 residues. From germline, CDR1 is SGHNT and CDR2 YYREEE (reference sequence).

The J gene is TRBJ2-1, the V gene TRBV6-1; D perhaps matches TRBD1 (5 bases). With 8 bases removed from V and 4 bases from J, the gap between germline ends came to 18 bases. Germline V gene lookup returns CDR1 MNHNS and CDR2 SASEGT. This CDR3 comprises 15 residues. CDR3 residues: CASSPSRQQYNEQFF. CDR3 DNA: TGTGCCAGCTCACCATCGCGACAGCAATACAATGAGCAGTTCTTC.

Remarks on this clonotype: A much larger clone lies a single base off, so this may be a read error. The V and J genes are TRBV7-2 and TRBJ1-1; D is possibly TRBD1 (6 bases). V was shortened by 0 bases and J by 11 bases, with 13 bases between the two germline ends. In germline, CDR1 is SGHTA, CDR2 FQGNSA. CDR3 size: 13 residues. The CDR3 spells CASSLAGSRGAFF. CDR3 nucleotides: TGTGCCAGCAGCTTAGCGGGAAGCAGGGGTGCTTTCTTT.

The table lists this clonotype with a count of one. A read error may be the cause here, since a much bigger clone is one base away. The chain joins TRBV19 to TRBJ1-5; no reliable D call. CDR3 size: 13 residues. The germline CDR1 and CDR2 sequences are LNHDA and SQIVND (reference sequence). V was trimmed by 2 bases and J by 6 bases, leaving 8 bases between them. For the CDR3, the DNA is TGTGCCAGTAGTATATCTGTTAGTCAGCCCCAGCATTTT. Translation gives CASSISVSQPQHF.

This clonotype was counted only a few times. V and J are TRBV2 and TRBJ2-7; the D gene is possibly TRBD2 (6 bases). CDR1 SNHLY and CDR2 FYNNEI come from the germline V gene. This CDR3 is built from 17 residues. V gave up 3 bases and J gave up 2 bases, with 20 bases separating them. The CDR3 reads CASSDWSISGGTYEQYF. In nucleotides, the CDR3 is TGTGCCAGCAGTGATTGGTCGATTAGCGGAGGTACCTACGAGCAGTACTTC.

The chain has TRBV3-1 and TRBJ1-6, with 7 bases aligning to TRBD1. The germline CDR1 and CDR2 sequences are LGHDT and YNNKEL (reference sequence). The CDR3 length is 15 residues. The V gene end was trimmed by 5 bases and the J gene end by 6 bases; junction bases not matched to a gene: 7. As DNA, the CDR3 is TGTGCCAGCAGCACCGGACAGGCGAGTAATTCACCCCTCCACTTT. Amino acid sequence: CASSTGQASNSPLHF. The variable domain in full, completed from reference TRBV3-1 and TRBJ1-6, reads DTAVSQTPKYLVTQMGNDKSIKCEQNLGHDTMYWYKQDSKKFLKIMFSYNNKELIINETVPNRFSPKSPDKAHLNLHINSLELGDSAVYFCASSTGQASNSPLHFGNGTRLTVT.

This clonotype has a handful of counts. The chain employs TRBV5-1 and TRBJ2-1, with D perhaps matching TRBD2 (5 bases). The V end was cut by 3 bases, the J end by 5 bases, with 9 bases between. Germline-derived CDR1 and CDR2 are SGHRS and YFSETQ. The CDR3 runs to 13 residues. Here the CDR3 DNA reads TGCGCCAGCAGCTGGAGGACGGACAATGAGCAGTTCTTC. Translating it yields CASSWRTDNEQFF.

The V gene is TRBV7-2, the J gene TRBJ1-2, with unresolved D. Germline CDR1 SGHTA, CDR2 FQGNSA. CDR3 size: 12 residues. Trimming pared 2 bases from V and 9 bases from J, leaving 10 bases between. CDR3 DNA: TGTGCCAGCAGCTTATCCGCCGGGAGCTACACCTTC. It is translated as CASSLSAGSYTF. The complete variable domain, with remaining parts taken from reference TRBV7-2 and TRBJ1-2, reads GAGVSQSPSNKVTEKGKDVELRCDPISGHTALYWYRQSLGQGLEFLIYFQGNSAPDKSGLPSDRFSAERTGGSVSTLTIQRTQQEDSAVYLCASSLSAGSYTFGSGTRLTVV.

This clonotype was seen a few times. CDR3 coding DNA: TGTGCCAGCAGTTTACTAGCGGAGTACGAGCAGTACTTC. As protein: CASSLLAEYEQYF. J is TRBJ2-7 and V is TRBV12-3 or TRBV12-4; 7 bases are shared with TRBD2. The CDR3 covers 13 residues. With 2 bases clipped from V and 4 bases from J, the junction kept 2 bases outside the gene matches.

This clonotype was found many times. The chain combines TRBV27 with TRBJ1-6; D possibly corresponds to TRBD1 (5 bases). CDR1 and CDR2 (germline): MNHEY, SMNVEV (reference sequence). The CDR3 loop spans 15 amino acids. Trimming shortened V by 6 bases and J by 7 bases, and 16 bases separated the two germline ends. The CDR3: CASSSTMGDNSPLHF. The DNA for the CDR3 is TGTGCCAGCAGCTCGACCATGGGGGACAATTCACCCCTCCACTTT.

This clonotype was observed a few times. The rearrangement uses TRBV5-1 and TRBJ1-1; no firm D call. This CDR3 has 16 amino acids. The V and J ends lost 0 bases and 1 base respectively, with 13 bases between them. Germline V CDR1 and CDR2: SGHRS, YFSETQ. Written as DNA, the CDR3 is TGCGCCAGCAGCTTGGAGGCAGAACCCAGGAACACTGAAGCTTTCTTT. Protein sequence: CASSLEAEPRNTEAFF.

In this sample, this clonotype turned up once. A read error may be the cause here, since a much bigger clone is one base away. The genes are TRBV20-1 and TRBJ2-7; possible D gene TRBD2, 5 bases. V was shortened by 6 bases and J by 1 base, with 13 bases between the two germline ends. The CDR3 runs 13 residues. CDR1 is DFQATT and CDR2 is SNEGSKA in the germline V gene (reference sequence). The CDR3 sequence is CSAETIGSYEQYF. CDR3 DNA sequence: TGCAGTGCCGAGACTATCGGTTCCTACGAGCAGTACTTC.

The V call is TRBV28, the J call TRBJ2-3; D perhaps matches TRBD1 (5 bases). V was clipped by 7 bases and J by 5 bases, with 13 bases between them. The CDR3 length is 13 residues. Germline V gene data show CDR1 as MDHEN and CDR2 as SYDVKM. For the CDR3, the DNA is TGTGCCAGCATGCAAGGGGCATTAGATACGCAGTATTTT. Protein sequence: CASMQGALDTQYF.

A remark on this clonotype: A read error may account for a junction end that differs from germline. This chain joins TRBV20-1 and TRBJ2-6; TRBD2 is a possible D gene (6 bases). The CDR3 runs 16 residues. CDR1 and CDR2 (germline): DFQATT, SNEGSKA (reference sequence). CDR3 in amino acids: CSSRWQGGSGANVLTF. CDR3 nucleotide sequence: TGCAGTTCTAGGTGGCAGGGAGGCTCTGGGGCCAACGTCCTGACTTTC.

In its sample, this clonotype was seen many times. The chain uses TRBV7-2 and TRBJ2-5; D might be TRBD2 (5 bases). The V gene's germline CDR1 is SGHTA and CDR2 FQGNSA. The CDR3 is made up of 14 amino acids. V was pared by 1 base and J by 0 bases, with 6 bases between. In DNA form, the CDR3 reads TGTGCCAGCAGCTTAGGAGGGAACCAAGAGACCCAGTACTTC. It encodes CASSLGGNQETQYF.

This clonotype has at least ten counts. The rearrangement joins TRBV28 to TRBJ2-1; D remains unclear. The length of the CDR3 is 11 residues. Germline V gene lookup returns CDR1 MDHEN and CDR2 SYDVKM. V lost 6 bases and J 12 bases, leaving 12 bases between the germline ends. Here the CDR3 reads CASRGSNRQFF. DNA for the CDR3: TGTGCCAGCAGGGGTTCCAATCGGCAGTTCTTC.